This T cell receptor beta chain was observed in a study of shared clonotypes between healthy human individuals. Per the original data handling: Junction-only sequences without quality scores came from ImmunoSEQ, so filtering differed. The method was immunoSEQ multiplex PCR; TCRdb's version includes in-frame clones alone and lacks a portion of them. Clone size and V and J calls were adopted from that table, with D and trimming inferred from the DNA. The sample has about 2,200,000 clones, approximately 94% seen once. It was CD45RO-negative cells, positively selected for CCR7, that made up naive CD8 cells, with terminally differentiated effector memory CD45RA+ cells excluded. Each of the donors was a healthy adult who was HIV-negative and had not had a recent acute infection or vaccination. Findings of the study overall: Several donors had 5% to 6% of their naive CD4 clonotypes in common. Clonotypes shared by all four sorted-subset donors had higher generation probabilities than non-shared clonotypes.

Germline CDR1 and CDR2: LNHNV and YYDKDF (reference sequence). This CDR3 spans 12 amino acids. V was trimmed by 1 base and J by 5 bases, leaving 6 bases between them. Of note for this clone: Its antigen is unknown.

Sequencing was performed on naive CD8+ T cells from PBMCs. The receptor comes from a man aged 18 to 29 in good health. Some clones in this sample may be carry-over from other donors' samples. This chain uses TRBV15 with TRBJ2-7; weak D call: TRBD2 (6 bases). The CDR3 nucleotides read TGTGCCACCAGCAGAGCGGGAGACGAGCAGTACTTC. Its translation: CATSRAGDEQYF.